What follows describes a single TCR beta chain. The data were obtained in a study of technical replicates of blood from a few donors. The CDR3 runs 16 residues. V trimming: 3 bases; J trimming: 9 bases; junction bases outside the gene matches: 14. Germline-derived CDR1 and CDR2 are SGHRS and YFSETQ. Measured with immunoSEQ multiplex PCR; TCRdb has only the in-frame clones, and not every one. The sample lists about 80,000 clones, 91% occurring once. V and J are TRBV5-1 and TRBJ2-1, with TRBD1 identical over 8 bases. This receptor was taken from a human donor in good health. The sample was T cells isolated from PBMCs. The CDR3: CASSSPLGQGPGEQFF. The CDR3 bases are TGCGCCAGCAGCTCCCCCCTAGGACAGGGTCCCGGTGAGCAGTTCTTC.